This TCR beta chain was obtained from a study of shared clonotypes between healthy human individuals. J gave up 3 bases and V 1 base, and 9 bases lay outside the gene matches. This CDR3 spans 16 amino acids. CDR1 is GTSNPN, CDR2 SVGIG, per germline (reference sequence). Each PCR replicate from the sorted subsets contained about 180 ng DNA, which is roughly 33,000 T cell genomes. Produced via immunoSEQ multiplex PCR; TCRdb's table is partial and in-frame only. In the table there are millions of clones, 90% to 95% of which are singletons. The clonotype originates from a man younger than 35 in good health. This chain joins TRBV30 and TRBJ2-5, with 9 bases aligning to TRBD1. Sequenced material: naive CD4+ T cells sorted from blood. Subset noted: CD45RA+ positively selected. The CDR3 DNA sequence: TGTGCCTGGAGTGCATATTCCGGGACAGGGAAAGAGACCCAGTACTTC. Residues: CAWSAYSGTGKETQYF.